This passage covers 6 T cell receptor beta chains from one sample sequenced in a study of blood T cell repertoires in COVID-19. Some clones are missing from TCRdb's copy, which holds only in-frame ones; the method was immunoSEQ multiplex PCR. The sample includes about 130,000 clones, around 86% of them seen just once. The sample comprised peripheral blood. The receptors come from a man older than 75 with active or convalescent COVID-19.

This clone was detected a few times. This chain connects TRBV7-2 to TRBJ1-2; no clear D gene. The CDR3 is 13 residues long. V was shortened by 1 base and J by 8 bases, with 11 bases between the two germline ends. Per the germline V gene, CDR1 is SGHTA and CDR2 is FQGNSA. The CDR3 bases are TGTGCCAGCAGCTTAGGGCCCCGAGGGGGCTACACCTTC. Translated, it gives CASSLGPRGGYTF.

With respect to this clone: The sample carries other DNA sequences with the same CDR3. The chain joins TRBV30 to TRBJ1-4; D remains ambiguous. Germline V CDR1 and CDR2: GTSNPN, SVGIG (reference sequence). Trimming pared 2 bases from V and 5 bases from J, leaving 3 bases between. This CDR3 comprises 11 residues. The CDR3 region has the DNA TGTGCCTGGAGTTTAAATGAAAAACTGTTTTTT. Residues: CAWSLNEKLFF.

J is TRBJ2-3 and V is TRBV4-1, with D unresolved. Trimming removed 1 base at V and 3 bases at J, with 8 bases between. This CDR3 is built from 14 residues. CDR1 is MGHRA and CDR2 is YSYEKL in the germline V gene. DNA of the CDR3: TGCGCCAGCAGCCAAGTTGTGAGTACAGATACGCAGTATTTT. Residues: CASSQVVSTDTQYF.

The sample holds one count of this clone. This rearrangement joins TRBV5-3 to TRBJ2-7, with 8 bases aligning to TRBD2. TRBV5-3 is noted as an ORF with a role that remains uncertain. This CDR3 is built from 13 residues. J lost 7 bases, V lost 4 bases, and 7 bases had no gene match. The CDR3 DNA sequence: TGTGCCAGAAGCCCAGCGGGAGTAAGGGAGCAGTACTTC. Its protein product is CARSPAGVREQYF.

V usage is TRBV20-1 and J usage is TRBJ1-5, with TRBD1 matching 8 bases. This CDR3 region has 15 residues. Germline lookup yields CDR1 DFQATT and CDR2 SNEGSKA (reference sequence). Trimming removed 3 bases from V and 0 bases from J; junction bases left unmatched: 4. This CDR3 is CSASTGGYSNQPQHF. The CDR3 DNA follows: TGCAGTGCTAGTACAGGGGGATATAGCAATCAGCCCCAGCATTTT.

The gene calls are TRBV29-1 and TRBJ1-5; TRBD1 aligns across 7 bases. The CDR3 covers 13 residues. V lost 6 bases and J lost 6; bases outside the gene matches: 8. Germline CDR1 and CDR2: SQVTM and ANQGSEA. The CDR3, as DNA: TGCAGCGTCCAGACAGGGACGACTCAGCCCCAGCATTTT. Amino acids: CSVQTGTTQPQHF.